This T cell receptor beta chain stems from a study of human thymus T cells (dated by TCRdb to the early 2020s). About the investigation overall: The study described the TCR alpha and beta repertoires in roughly 8 infant thymus samples and a few matching peripheral blood samples. The infant donors were roughly 7 to 244 days old, and the cohort included roughly six males and two females.

Concerning this clone: The antigen it recognizes is unknown. Base-call qualities are not available, and no considerably larger clone is one nucleotide away.

TCRB and TCRAD loci were amplified from a standardized quantity of quality-controlled genomic DNA using the immunoSEQ multiplex PCR assay. The amplicons covered the V(D)J region and were long enough to include the CDR3 and to identify the V and J genes. Amplicon sequencing was performed on an Illumina platform through the commercial immunoSEQ service. Processing in the source paper ran as follows. Corrections for primer bias and sequencing errors followed previously described methods, while TCRAD and TCRB definitions were based on the IMGT database. immunoSEQ Analyzer 3.0 and VDJTools were used for repertoire analysis, which covered basic statistics, V/J segment usage, diversity estimates, rarefaction and pairwise overlap. Diversity was estimated with Chao1, ChaoE, Efron-Thisted, Shannon and inverse Simpson indices, and also on datasets down-sampled to the smallest sample. For repertoire overlap, CDR3 nucleotide sequence, V gene and J gene had to match strictly, and clustering was done by Jaccard-based multidimensional scaling. What TCRdb holds here is the immuneACCESS table cut down to in-frame rearrangements. Part of the clones is not present; checked against another copy, under half of the missing clones reflect an unresolved V gene, and the others are unexplained. The DNA was the basis for D and trimming; V, J and clone size are from that table. A total of 120,000 or so clones appear in this sample, about 94% of them only once. 0.02% to 0.03% of the sample is taken by the ten largest.

The germline V gene sets CDR1 to LGHNA and CDR2 to YSLEER. Germline trimming: 0 bases from V, 4 bases from J; junction bases outside gene matches: 9. From its cysteine to its phenylalanine, the CDR3 spans 19 amino acids. CDR3 DNA is the only sequence kept; it has 57 bases, read in frame from the first base. What the research found in general, with its limitations: V and J gene segment usage appeared biased in both thymic and peripheral blood repertoires. Highly overlapping thymic TCR repertoires among unrelated individuals were reported in the related research. On average, thymus samples yielded 810,000 or so unique TCRB clonotypes, whereas blood samples yielded around 84,000.

Thymus tissue was obtained as surgical resects removed during corrective cardiac surgery. Donors were immunologically healthy infants undergoing open corrective cardiac surgery for congenital heart defects in Finland. After being mechanically released from the tissue, thymocytes were kept at -70 degrees C in pellets of roughly 10-30 million cells. A QIAsymphony instrument was used to extract genomic DNA from the frozen cell pellets. The sequence is built from TRBV4-3 and TRBJ2-5; 15 central bases correspond to TRBD2. This receptor was taken from a boy under three years old with a congenital heart defect but otherwise immunologically healthy. The sample taken for sequencing was thymus tissue. This receptor carries the CDR3 CASSQDFGTSGGLIETQYF. The bases read TGCGCCAGCAGCCAAGATTTCGGGACTAGCGGGGGGTTAATAGAGACCCAGTACTTC.